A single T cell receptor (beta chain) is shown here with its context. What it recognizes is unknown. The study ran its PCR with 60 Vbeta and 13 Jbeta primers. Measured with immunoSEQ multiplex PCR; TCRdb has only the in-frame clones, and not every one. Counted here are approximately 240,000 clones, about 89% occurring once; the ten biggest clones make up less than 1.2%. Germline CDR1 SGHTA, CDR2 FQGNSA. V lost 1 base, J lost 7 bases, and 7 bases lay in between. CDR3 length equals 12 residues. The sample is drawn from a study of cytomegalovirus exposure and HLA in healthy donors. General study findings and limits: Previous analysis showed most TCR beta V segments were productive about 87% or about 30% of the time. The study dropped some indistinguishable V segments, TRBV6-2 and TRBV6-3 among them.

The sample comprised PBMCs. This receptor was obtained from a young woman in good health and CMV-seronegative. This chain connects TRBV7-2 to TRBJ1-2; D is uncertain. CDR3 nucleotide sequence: TGTGCCAGCAGCTTAGGGGCCCCTGGCTACACCTTC. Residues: CASSLGAPGYTF.